This T cell receptor (beta chain) was recorded in a study of CD8 T cells in ankylosing spondylitis. Study outcomes and limitations: Ankylosing spondylitis blood appeared to carry a characteristic TCR beta motif of roughly eight highly homologous variants. Researchers reportedly found disease-linked clones significantly enriched in matched ankylosing spondylitis synovial fluid. Earlier work had already found some motif variants in reactive arthritis synovial fluid and blood.

This CDR3 contains 15 residues. CDR1 is SGHTA and CDR2 is FQGNSA in the germline V gene. Concerning this clonotype itself: Its antigen is undetermined. This may be a read error: a much more frequent sequence differs by one nucleotide.

Libraries of TCR beta came from quantitative 5'-RACE with molecular barcodes. Via MiXCR, TCRdb re-called the 5' RACE reads, giving one row per CDR3 protein. The table shows about 110,000 distinct CDR3 sequences, with under 30% occurring only once. The TCR originated in a male donor with ankylosing spondylitis. The chain has TRBV7-2 and TRBJ2-1, with a weak D call TRBD1 (5 bases). The sequenced sample was synovial fluid, either unsorted or a sorted T cell fraction (not recorded which). CDR3 bases: TGTGCCAGCTCTACAGGTCCAAGCTCCTACAATGAGCTGTTCTTC. This codes for CASSTGPSSYNELFF.